This T cell receptor beta chain was sequenced in a study of blood T cell repertoires in COVID-19. Looking at the study overall: COVID-19 samples from acute and convalescent phases originated in the United States, Italy and Spain. Nucleic acid was either cDNA or gDNA, and it came from T cells, B-cell-depleted T cells, or PBMCs.

Per the germline V gene, CDR1 is LNHDA and CDR2 is SQIVND (reference sequence). V trimming: 5 bases; J trimming: 4 bases; junction bases outside the gene matches: 5. The CDR3 is 14 residues long. Method: immunoSEQ multiplex PCR; TCRdb's copy keeps in-frame clones and lacks some. In the table there are roughly 200,000 clones, approximately 80% of which are singletons. The receptor comes from a man aged 35 to 55 with acute or convalescent COVID-19. What was sequenced was peripheral blood. The chain carries TRBV19 and TRBJ1-5; 7 bases are shared with TRBD1. Written as DNA, the CDR3 is TGTGCCAGTAGTGGGGCAGGGGGAAATCAGCCCCAGCATTTT. It codes for CASSGAGGNQPQHF. Using reference TRBV19 and TRBJ1-5 for the parts outside the CDR3, the full variable domain is DGGITQSPKYLFRKEGQNVTLSCEQNLNHDAMYWYRQDPGQGLRLIYYSQIVNDFQKGDIAEGYSVSREKKESFPLTVTSAQKNPTAFYLCASSGAGGNQPQHFGDGTRLSIL.